This T cell receptor (beta chain) was identified during a study of response to subunit inactivated influenza vaccine. Whole-study findings and limits: Few additional T cells are recruited per seasonal influenza vaccination, authors suggested.

There are a few counts of this clonotype. As yet, its antigen is unknown. One entry per CDR3 protein results from TCRdb running MiXCR on the RT-PCR reads. The repertoire has 500,000 or so distinct CDR3 sequences, approximately 17% of them found once; the top ten carry about 3%. V dropped 6 bases and J dropped 6; count of bases not matched to a gene: 4. There are 13 residues in the CDR3. Germline CDR1 and CDR2: SGHVS and FQNEAQ. The source is a man between 50 and 69 years old who received an inactivated influenza vaccine. This rearrangement joins TRBV7-8 to TRBJ2-1, with 8 bases matching TRBD1. The source was CD4+ T cells sorted from PBMCs, collected approximately 25 months after vaccination. The CDR3 coding sequence is TGTGCCAGCAGAGACAGGGGAGGCAATGAGCAGTTCTTC. Translated: CASRDRGGNEQFF.